These 11 T cell receptor beta chains came from one sample sequenced in a study of neurological immune-mediated disorders. TCRdb called the 5' RACE reads again in MiXCR, with one record for every CDR3 protein. This repertoire shows 95,000 to 110,000 distinct CDR3 sequences, 11% found once; its top ten account for 2.5% to 4%. Sample time point: longitudinal time-point 3. Sequenced: PBMCs. The receptors stem from a female donor with HTLV-1-associated myelopathy (HAM/TSP).

The gene calls are TRBV29-1 and TRBJ1-1, with D possibly matching TRBD1 (5 bases). In germline, CDR1 is SQVTM, CDR2 ANQGSEA. The CDR3 loop spans 12 amino acids. Trimming cost V 5 bases and J 6 bases, with 13 bases left between them. The CDR3 reads CSVSQGGSEAFF. The CDR3 DNA is TGCAGCGTTAGTCAGGGAGGATCTGAAGCTTTCTTT.

This clonotype appeared many times. V usage is TRBV5-1 and J usage is TRBJ2-7; D unresolved. V dropped 0 bases and J dropped 3 bases, with 7 bases sitting between them. CDR1 is SGHRS, CDR2 YFSETQ, per germline. This CDR3 has 13 amino acids. The CDR3, as DNA: TGCGCCAGCAGCTTGGCCATGGTCTACGAGCAGTACTTC. Its protein is CASSLAMVYEQYF.

This clonotype was recorded many times. The rearrangement joins TRBV24-1 to TRBJ2-1; D not resolved. The V end was cut by 8 bases, the J end by 5 bases, with 9 bases between. Germline CDR1 is KGHDR and CDR2 is SFDVKD. The length of the CDR3 is 12 residues. The CDR3 region is CATKGDDNEQFF. DNA of the CDR3: TGTGCCACCAAGGGTGACGACAATGAGCAGTTCTTC.

This clonotype was observed many times. At one end the junction does not follow the germline gene, possibly because of a read error. The CDR3 DNA sequence: TGCAGTGCTAGAGACGCACAGGTGCCTTACAATGGGCAGTTCTTC. It translates to CSARDAQVPYNGQFF. The chain recombines TRBV20-1 with TRBJ2-1; maybe TRBD1 (5 bases). Germline V CDR1 and CDR2: DFQATT, SNEGSKA (reference sequence). CDR3 length: 15 residues.

This clonotype showed up many times. The rearrangement links TRBV5-1 to TRBJ2-1; 9 positions agree with TRBD2. V was pared by 5 bases and J by 5 bases, with 5 bases of the junction left unmatched. Germline CDR1 SGHRS, CDR2 YFSETQ. The CDR3 has 14 amino acids. The CDR3 reads CASRRVAGDNEQFF. CDR3 sequence (DNA): TGCGCCAGCAGAAGAGTAGCGGGGGACAATGAGCAGTTCTTC.

This chain joins TRBV7-2 and TRBJ2-1; TRBD2 agrees at 10 bases. The CDR3 sequence is 18 residues long. V shed 2 bases, J shed 7 bases, and the junction held 14 bases outside the gene matches. Germline-derived CDR1 and CDR2 are SGHTA and FQGNSA. This CDR3 reads CASSLKRGAGGPRNEQFF. As DNA, the CDR3 is TGTGCCAGCAGCTTAAAGCGCGGAGCGGGGGGGCCTAGGAATGAGCAGTTCTTC.

This clonotype was detected ten times or more. The V gene is TRBV20-1, the J gene TRBJ2-3, with D possibly matching TRBD1 (5 bases). The CDR3 loop spans 14 amino acids. Germline CDR1 and CDR2: DFQATT and SNEGSKA (reference sequence). The DNA of the CDR3 is TGCAGGGCCACTGAACAGGCGGACACAGATACGCAGTATTTT. Amino acids: CRATEQADTDTQYF.

This clonotype was seen a handful of times. V usage is TRBV12-3 or TRBV12-4 and J usage is TRBJ2-1; TRBD2 matches 8 bases. This CDR3 region has 15 residues. V lost 6 bases and J lost 9; bases outside the gene matches: 13. CDR3 sequence: CASRPTLRGVGEQFF. In nucleotides, the CDR3 is TGTGCCAGCAGGCCGACTTTGCGGGGGGTAGGTGAGCAGTTCTTC.

The table lists this clonotype with a count of one. The chain has TRBV29-1 and TRBJ2-3; TRBD2 matches 7 bases. The CDR3 consists of 13 residues. J lost 5 bases, V lost 7 bases, and 9 bases had no gene match. In germline, CDR1 is SQVTM, CDR2 ANQGSEA. CDR3 bases: TGCAGCGCGTATTTGGGAGGGCGAGATACGCAGTATTTT. Amino acids: CSAYLGGRDTQYF.

Regarding this clonotype: The junction departs from germline at one end; a sequencing error may be responsible. The chain uses TRBV10-3 and TRBJ2-6; no clear D. CDR3 length: 15 residues. CDR1 ENHRY and CDR2 SYGVKD come from the germline V gene. The CDR3 DNA sequence: TGTGACATCAGTGAGTTGACGTCCGGGGCCAACGTCCTGACTTTC. This gives the protein CDISELTSGANVLTF.

Regarding this clonotype: One junction end disagrees with the germline gene, perhaps due to a read error. The chain links TRBV5-1 to TRBJ2-3; D perhaps matches TRBD1 (5 bases). This CDR3 spans 16 amino acids. Germline V gene data show CDR1 as SGHRS and CDR2 as YFSETQ. The CDR3, as DNA: TGCGCCAGCATCTTGACTTCAGGGTTACCCACTGATACGCAGTATTTT. Protein: CASILTSGLPTDTQYF.